This T cell receptor beta chain was documented in a study of blood T cells in healthy people across ages. Then a second PCR, running about 6 to 11 cycles, was carried out with a sample-barcoded 5' primer and a J-beta primer mix. TCRdb reprocessed the 5' RACE reads with MiXCR, giving one entry per CDR3 protein. The table shows about 1.5 million distinct CDR3 sequences, with 42% occurring only once. Caucasian, healthy and from Russia, the donors were aged between 6 and 90. The study isolated at least 7 million PBMCs from each sample. The germline V gene encodes CDR1 SQVTM and CDR2 ANQGSEA. The CDR3 loop spans 12 amino acids.

The sequenced material came from blood. The J gene is TRBJ2-1, the V gene TRBV29-1; D remains ambiguous. The closer fit of TRBJ2-7 to the DNA end suggests the J call may be wrong. This clonotype was obtained from a woman under 30 in good health. CDR3 sequence: CSVVQLYNEQYF. The CDR3 nucleotides are TGCAGCGTTGTACAGTTATACAATGAGCAGTACTTC.